This TCR beta chain was captured by sequencing in a study of blood T cell repertoires in COVID-19. Study information: COVID-19 samples collected from the United States, Italy and Spain covered acute and convalescent phases.

Germline CDR1 is LNHDA and CDR2 is SQIVND (reference sequence). Trimming at V came to 5 bases and at J to 1 base, leaving 9 bases not matched to a gene. The CDR3 is 16 amino acids. The sample holds one count of this clone. In the authors' methods: The assay estimated nucleated cells by amplifying reference gene primers. The table came from immunoSEQ multiplex PCR; TCRdb's copy has only in-frame clones and leaves some out. Clone size and the V and J calls come from that table; the DNA yielded D and trimming. This table holds some 360,000 clones, more than 75% found once. The sequenced sample was peripheral blood. This chain connects TRBV19 to TRBJ2-7; 9 nucleotides line up with TRBD1. The source of this sequence is a woman aged 60 to 75 with COVID-19, enrolled during active disease. The CDR3 DNA is TGTGCCAGTAGTGGGCGGTTGGGACAGGGATCCTACGAGCAGTACTTC. As protein: CASSGRLGQGSYEQYF. The whole variable domain, filled in from reference TRBV19 and TRBJ2-7, reads DGGITQSPKYLFRKEGQNVTLSCEQNLNHDAMYWYRQDPGQGLRLIYYSQIVNDFQKGDIAEGYSVSREKKESFPLTVTSAQKNPTAFYLCASSGRLGQGSYEQYFGPGTRLTVT.